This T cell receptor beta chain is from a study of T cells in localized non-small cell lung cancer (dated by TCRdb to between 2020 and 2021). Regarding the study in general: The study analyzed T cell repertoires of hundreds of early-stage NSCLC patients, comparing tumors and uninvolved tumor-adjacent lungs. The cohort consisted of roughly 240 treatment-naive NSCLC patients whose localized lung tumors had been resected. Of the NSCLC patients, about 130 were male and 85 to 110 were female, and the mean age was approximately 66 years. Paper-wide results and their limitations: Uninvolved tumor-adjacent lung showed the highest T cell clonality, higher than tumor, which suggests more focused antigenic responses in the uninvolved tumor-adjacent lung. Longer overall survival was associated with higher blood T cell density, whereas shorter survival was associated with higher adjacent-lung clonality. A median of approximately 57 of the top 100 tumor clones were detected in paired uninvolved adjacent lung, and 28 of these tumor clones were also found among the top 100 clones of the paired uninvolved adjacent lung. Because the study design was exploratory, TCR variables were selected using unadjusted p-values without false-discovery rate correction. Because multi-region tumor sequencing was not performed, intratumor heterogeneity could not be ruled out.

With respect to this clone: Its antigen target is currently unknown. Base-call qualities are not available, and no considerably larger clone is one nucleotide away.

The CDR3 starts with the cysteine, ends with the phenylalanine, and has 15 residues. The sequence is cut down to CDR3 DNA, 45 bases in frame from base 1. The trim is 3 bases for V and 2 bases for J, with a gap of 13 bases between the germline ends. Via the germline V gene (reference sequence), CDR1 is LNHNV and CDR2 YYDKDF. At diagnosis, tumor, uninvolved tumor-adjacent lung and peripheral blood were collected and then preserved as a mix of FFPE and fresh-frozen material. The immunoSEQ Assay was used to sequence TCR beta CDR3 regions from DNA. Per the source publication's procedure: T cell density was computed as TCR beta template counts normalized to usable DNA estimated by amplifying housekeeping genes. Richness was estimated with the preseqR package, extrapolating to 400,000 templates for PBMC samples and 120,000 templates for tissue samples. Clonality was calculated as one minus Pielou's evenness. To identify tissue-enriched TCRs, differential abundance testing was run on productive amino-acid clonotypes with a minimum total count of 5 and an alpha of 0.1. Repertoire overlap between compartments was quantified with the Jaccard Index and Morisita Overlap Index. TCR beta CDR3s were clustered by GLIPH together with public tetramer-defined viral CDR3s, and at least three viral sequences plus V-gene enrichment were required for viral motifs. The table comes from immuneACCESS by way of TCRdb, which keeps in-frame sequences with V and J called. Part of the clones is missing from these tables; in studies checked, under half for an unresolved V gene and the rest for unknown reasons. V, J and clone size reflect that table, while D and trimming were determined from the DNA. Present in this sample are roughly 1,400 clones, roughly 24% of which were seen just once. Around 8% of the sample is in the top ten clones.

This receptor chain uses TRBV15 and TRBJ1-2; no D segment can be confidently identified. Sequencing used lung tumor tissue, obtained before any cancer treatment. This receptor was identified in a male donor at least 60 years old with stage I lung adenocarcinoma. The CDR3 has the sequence CATSSISGKNYGYTF. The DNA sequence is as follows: TGTGCCACCAGCAGCATATCGGGCAAAAACTATGGCTACACCTTC.